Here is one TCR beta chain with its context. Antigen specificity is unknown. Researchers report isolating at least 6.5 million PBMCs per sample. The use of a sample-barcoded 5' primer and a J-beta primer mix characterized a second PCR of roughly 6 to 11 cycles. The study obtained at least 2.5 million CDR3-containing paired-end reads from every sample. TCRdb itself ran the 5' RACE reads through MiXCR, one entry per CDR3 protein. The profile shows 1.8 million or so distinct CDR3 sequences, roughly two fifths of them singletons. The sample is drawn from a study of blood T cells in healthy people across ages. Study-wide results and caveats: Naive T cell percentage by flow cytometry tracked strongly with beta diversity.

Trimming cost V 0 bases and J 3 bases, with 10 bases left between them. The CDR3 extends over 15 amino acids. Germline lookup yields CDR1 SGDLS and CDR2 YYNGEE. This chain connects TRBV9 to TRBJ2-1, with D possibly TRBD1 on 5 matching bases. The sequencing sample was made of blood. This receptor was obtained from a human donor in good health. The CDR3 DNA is TGTGCCAGCAGCGTAGAATCAGGGCACTACAATGAGCAGTTCTTC. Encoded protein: CASSVESGHYNEQFF.